The T cell receptor (beta chain) under discussion was sequenced for a study of blood T cell repertoires in COVID-19. Across the study: The analysed material was cDNA or gDNA that came from T cells, B-cell-depleted T cells, or PBMCs.

As originally analysed: Estimation of nucleated cell counts relied on the amplification of reference gene primers. Sequencing was performed with immunoSEQ multiplex PCR; in TCRdb, only in-frame clones are kept and a portion is missing. V and J calls and clone size are as listed in that table; D and trimming were resolved from the DNA. Counted here are roughly 100,000 clones, approximately 78% occurring once; the ten biggest clones make up around 9.6%. V shed 4 bases and J 6 bases; nucleotides not matched to a gene: 8. The CDR3 loop spans 15 amino acids. CDR1 and CDR2 (germline): MNHEY, SVGAGI. The chain recombines TRBV6-5 with TRBJ1-1; 10 positions match TRBD1. The sequenced sample was peripheral blood. This TCR came from a man in his sixties with active or convalescent COVID-19. CDR3 DNA sequence: TGTGCCAGCAGTTGGCGGGACAGGGGAGTATCTGAAGCTTTCTTT. This gives the protein CASSWRDRGVSEAFF.